One and the same sample provided the 16 T cell receptor beta chains below, sequenced in a study of cytomegalovirus exposure and HLA in healthy donors. In the PCR, 60 Vbeta and 13 Jbeta primers were used. Profiled with immunoSEQ multiplex PCR; TCRdb holds only in-frame clones, not every one. The data show roughly 140,000 clones, and the top ten clones hold 0.96%. The sample taken for sequencing was PBMCs. These receptors were taken from a male donor in good health and CMV-seronegative.

The chain recombines TRBV7-8 with TRBJ1-5; D not resolved. With 5 bases removed from V and 7 bases from J, the gap between germline ends came to 12 bases. The CDR3 is made up of 13 amino acids. Germline loops: CDR1 SGHVS, CDR2 FQNEAQ. CDR3 nucleotide sequence: TGTGCCAGCAGCCCTGACCTCGGGCAGCCCCAGCATTTT. Translation: CASSPDLGQPQHF.

This chain links TRBV18 with TRBJ2-7; weak D call: TRBD2 (6 bases). This CDR3 comprises 14 residues. V dropped 0 bases and J dropped 0 bases, with 6 bases sitting between them. Per germline, CDR1 KGHSH and CDR2 LQKENI. DNA for the CDR3: TGTGCCAGCTCACCACCGGGAGGCTCCTACGAGCAGTACTTC. Translating gives CASSPPGGSYEQYF.

The V and J genes are TRBV6-5 and TRBJ1-4; TRBD1 agrees at 9 bases. J gave up 4 bases and V 2 bases, and 2 bases lay outside the gene matches. Germline V gene lookup returns CDR1 MNHEY and CDR2 SVGAGI. The CDR3 totals 15 residues. The CDR3 bases are TGTGCCAGCAGTTACGGGACAGGGCTTAATGAAAAACTGTTTTTT. Its protein product is CASSYGTGLNEKLFF.

This chain joins TRBV27 and TRBJ1-3; tentative D call: TRBD1 (6 bases). CDR1 and CDR2 (germline): MNHEY, SMNVEV (reference sequence). The germline V and J ends were trimmed by 4 bases and 0 bases, with 16 bases remaining between them. This CDR3 contains 17 residues. The CDR3 bases are TGTGCCAGCAGTTCCCTTATGGGGGGGGCCTCTGGAAACACCATATATTTT. Its protein product is CASSSLMGGASGNTIYF.

The chain recombines TRBV7-8 with TRBJ1-5, with no clear D. CDR1 and CDR2 from the germline V gene are SGHVS and FQNEAQ. This CDR3 has 14 residues. V was shortened by 2 bases and J by 2 bases, with 7 bases between the two germline ends. The CDR3 DNA reads as TGTGCCAGCAGCTTAATTACAGGCAATCAGCCCCAGCATTTT. Its translation is CASSLITGNQPQHF.

This chain links TRBV19 with TRBJ2-2; 13 bases map to TRBD2. Losses at the gene ends were 4 bases for V and 2 bases for J; bases not matched to a gene: 7. The CDR3 covers 18 residues. Germline-derived CDR1 and CDR2 are LNHDA and SQIVND (reference sequence). The CDR3 region has the DNA TGTGCCAGTAGTAGGACTAGCGGGGGTCAATTTAACACCGGGGAGCTGTTTTTT. Its translation: CASSRTSGGQFNTGELFF.

V and J are TRBV30 and TRBJ2-1; TRBD1 agrees at 10 bases. Germline values: CDR1 GTSNPN, CDR2 SVGIG (reference sequence). V was pared by 1 base and J by 4 bases, with 4 bases of the junction left unmatched. CDR3 length: 15 residues. The DNA for the CDR3 is TGTGCCTGGAGTGCCGGGACAGGGGTTTACAATGAGCAGTTCTTC. This sequence encodes CAWSAGTGVYNEQFF.

This rearrangement joins TRBV10-3 to TRBJ1-1; D remains ambiguous. Germline V gives CDR1 ENHRY, CDR2 SYGVKD. Trimming stripped 11 bases from V and 1 base from J, with 8 bases between. This CDR3 spans 11 amino acids. The CDR3 reads CAVRQNTEAFF. The CDR3 coding sequence is TGTGCCGTCCGACAGAACACTGAAGCTTTCTTT.

The V call is TRBV11-1, the J call TRBJ2-7, with D perhaps TRBD1 (6 bases). Looked up from germline, CDR1 is SGHAT and CDR2 is FQDESV (reference sequence). Trimming took off 0 bases at V and 3 bases at J, with 18 bases between the two ends. The CDR3 extends over 17 amino acids. This CDR3 is CASSLAAGAPPIYEQYF. DNA for the CDR3: TGTGCCAGCAGCTTAGCGGCAGGGGCTCCCCCAATCTACGAGCAGTACTTC.

This sequence joins TRBV7-9 and TRBJ1-5; a possible D gene is TRBD1 (5 bases). Germline V gene lookup returns CDR1 SEHNR and CDR2 FQNEAQ (reference sequence). V lost 3 bases to trimming and J lost 0 bases, with 9 bases between them. The CDR3 length is 15 residues. The chain's CDR3 is CASSLGGFSNQPQHF. The CDR3 nucleotides read TGTGCCAGCAGCTTGGGGGGGTTTAGCAATCAGCCCCAGCATTTT. The full variable domain, completed using reference TRBV7-9 and TRBJ1-5, is DTGVSQNPRHKITKRGQNVTFRCDPISEHNRLYWYRQTLGQGPEFLTYFQNEAQLEKSRLLSDRFSAERPKGSFSTLEIQRTEQGDSAMYLCASSLGGFSNQPQHFGDGTRLSIL.

The V gene is TRBV5-4, the J gene TRBJ1-1; D unclear. Trimming shortened V by 2 bases and J by 3 bases, and 11 bases separated the two germline ends. The germline gives CDR1 SGHNT, CDR2 YYREEE (reference sequence). CDR3 size: 14 residues. CDR3 protein: CASSFAGLDTEAFF. The CDR3 DNA is TGTGCCAGCAGCTTCGCAGGCCTGGACACTGAAGCTTTCTTT. Full variable domain (rest looked up from reference TRBV5-4 and TRBJ1-1): ETGVTQSPTHLIKTRGQQVTLRCSSQSGHNTVSWYQQALGQGPQFIFQYYREEENGRGNFPPRFSGLQFPNYSSELNVNALELDDSALYLCASSFAGLDTEAFFGQGTRLTVV.

V and J are TRBV19 and TRBJ1-5, with D tentatively TRBD1 (6 bases). This CDR3 comprises 16 residues. Per the germline V gene, CDR1 is LNHDA and CDR2 is SQIVND (reference sequence). Trimming removed 4 bases from V and 1 base from J, with 14 bases in between. CDR3 region: CASSKGIQGSNQPQHF. The CDR3 DNA reads TGTGCCAGTAGTAAGGGTATACAGGGAAGCAATCAGCCCCAGCATTTT.

The chain carries TRBV5-1 and TRBJ1-1; D call uncertain. The CDR3 has 15 amino acids. Germline V gene lookup returns CDR1 SGHRS and CDR2 YFSETQ. V dropped 4 bases and J dropped 1 base, with 14 bases sitting between them. The CDR3 nucleotides read TGCGCCAGCAGCCGCACTACTCCGGGGAACACTGAAGCTTTCTTT. Protein sequence: CASSRTTPGNTEAFF.

The genes are TRBV29-1 and TRBJ2-7, with a weak D call TRBD1 (5 bases). Per germline, CDR1 SQVTM and CDR2 ANQGSEA. The V and J ends lost 6 bases and 0 bases respectively, with 18 bases between them. The CDR3 loop spans 15 amino acids. The CDR3 sequence is CSVAAAGISSYEQYF. CDR3 DNA: TGCAGCGTCGCCGCGGCAGGGATCAGCTCCTACGAGCAGTACTTC.

The chain is built from TRBV28 and TRBJ2-1; D possibly corresponds to TRBD2 (6 bases). From germline, CDR1 is MDHEN and CDR2 SYDVKM. The CDR3 is 12 residues long. Trimming pared 8 bases from V and 3 bases from J, leaving 8 bases between. The CDR3 DNA reads TGTGCCAGCGGTAGCGGCTACAATGAGCAGTTCTTC. It translates to CASGSGYNEQFF.

The CDR3 DNA follows: TGCGCCAGCAGCCAACCTAGCGGGAGCTCCTACGAGCAGTACTTC. Translated: CASSQPSGSSYEQYF. This rearrangement joins TRBV4-1 to TRBJ2-7, with TRBD2 identical over 10 bases. CDR3 size: 15 residues. Germline CDR1 MGHRA, CDR2 YSYEKL. Trimming removed 2 bases from V and 0 bases from J; junction bases left unmatched: 1.